The 24 T cell receptor beta chains below all came from one sample that was sequenced in a study of T cells after yellow fever vaccination. One entry per CDR3 protein, called by TCRdb with MiXCR from the 5' RACE reads. Here the sample spans about 300,000 distinct CDR3 sequences, about 6.6% being singletons. Sequenced here: PBMCs, sampled more than 40 days after the first yellow fever vaccination. These receptors all stem from a man younger than 35 who received the YFV17D yellow fever vaccine.

V and J are TRBV5-6 and TRBJ1-2, with D possibly matching TRBD1 (6 bases). The V end lost 0 bases, the J end lost 2 bases, and 14 bases lay between the germline ends. Germline V CDR1 and CDR2: SGHDT, YYEEEE. This CDR3 region has 16 residues. The CDR3 loop is CASSLAFWGPNYGYTF. The CDR3 DNA is TGTGCCAGCAGCTTGGCTTTCTGGGGGCCCAACTATGGCTACACCTTC.

This clonotype was counted only a few times. The rearrangement links TRBV5-4 to TRBJ2-2; D is uncertain. V shed 7 bases and J shed 2 bases, with 6 bases lying between them. Germline V gives CDR1 SGHNT, CDR2 YYREEE (reference sequence). The CDR3 extends over 12 amino acids. This CDR3 is CASEHNTGELFF. In DNA form, the CDR3 reads TGTGCCAGCGAACATAACACCGGGGAGCTGTTTTTT. The entire variable domain, with the rest obtained from reference TRBV5-4 and TRBJ2-2, is as follows: ETGVTQSPTHLIKTRGQQVTLRCSSQSGHNTVSWYQQALGQGPQFIFQYYREEENGRGNFPPRFSGLQFPNYSSELNVNALELDDSALYLCASEHNTGELFFGEGSRLTVL.

The V call is TRBV29-1, the J call TRBJ2-1; D is undetermined. Trimming stripped 3 bases from V and 8 bases from J, with 14 bases between. Germline CDR1 and CDR2: SQVTM and ANQGSEA. CDR3 length equals 13 residues. CDR3 residues: CSVEALKPDEQFF. CDR3 nucleotide sequence: TGCAGCGTTGAGGCGCTCAAACCCGATGAGCAGTTCTTC.

This clonotype was seen many times. The gene calls are TRBV5-1 and TRBJ2-1; tentatively, D is TRBD1 (6 bases). V lost 1 base and J lost 9, with 17 bases in between. In germline, CDR1 is SGHRS, CDR2 YFSETQ. This CDR3 comprises 15 residues. The CDR3 nucleotides are TGCGCCAGCAGCTTGTCGGTGGGGGCCAGAGGTGAGCAGTTCTTC. Protein: CASSLSVGARGEQFF.

J is TRBJ1-1 and V is TRBV6-5, with 10 bases fitting TRBD1. In germline, CDR1 is MNHEY, CDR2 SVGAGI. The CDR3 has 13 residues. V gave up 0 bases and J gave up 12 bases; unmatched junction bases: 4. The CDR3 protein is CASSYSPGQGTFF. The CDR3 DNA is TGTGCCAGCAGTTACTCGCCGGGACAGGGGACTTTCTTT.

This clonotype was seen a few times. The rearrangement links TRBV5-1 to TRBJ1-1, with D perhaps matching TRBD1 (5 bases). The V and J ends lost 6 bases and 2 bases respectively, with 17 bases between them. The CDR3 loop spans 15 amino acids. The germline V gene encodes CDR1 SGHRS and CDR2 YFSETQ. The CDR3 sequence is CASTPWAGQNTEAFF. The DNA for the CDR3 is TGCGCCAGCACCCCTTGGGCAGGGCAAAACACTGAAGCTTTCTTT.

This rearrangement joins TRBV5-1 to TRBJ2-6; D gene uncertain. Germline CDR1 and CDR2: SGHRS and YFSETQ. V was pared by 4 bases and J by 0 bases, with 8 bases between. The CDR3 has 15 amino acids. The CDR3 loop is CASSQSNSGANVLTF. CDR3 sequence (DNA): TGCGCCAGCAGCCAATCCAACTCTGGGGCCAACGTCCTGACTTTC.

The CDR3 sequence: CASSLSPGQPQHF. CDR3 sequence (DNA): TGTGCCAGCAGCCTTAGTCCCGGACAGCCCCAGCATTTT. The chain combines TRBV7-2 with TRBJ1-5; D is ambiguous. This CDR3 spans 13 amino acids. Between the trimmed V and J ends, which lost 5 bases and 7 bases, there was a span of 12 bases. Germline CDR1 and CDR2: SGHTA and FQGNSA. The variable domain in full, completed from reference TRBV7-2 and TRBJ1-5, reads GAGVSQSPSNKVTEKGKDVELRCDPISGHTALYWYRQSLGQGLEFLIYFQGNSAPDKSGLPSDRFSAERTGGSVSTLTIQRTQQEDSAVYLCASSLSPGQPQHFGDGTRLSIL.

In its sample, this clonotype was seen many times. The V gene is TRBV7-3, the J gene TRBJ2-1, with TRBD2 identical over 8 bases. Germline V gene lookup returns CDR1 SGHTA and CDR2 FQGTGA. This CDR3 has 14 residues. Losses at the gene ends were 2 bases for V and 8 bases for J; bases not matched to a gene: 5. In nucleotides, the CDR3 is TGTGCCAGCAGCTTAGCGGGGGGCGGCTATGAGCAGTTCTTC. This encodes CASSLAGGGYEQFF.

This clonotype has a handful of counts. The CDR3 DNA reads TGCGCCAGGACAGGGGATTCGGTACTTGGCAATGAGCAGTTCTTC. This sequence encodes CARTGDSVLGNEQFF. The J gene is TRBJ2-1, the V gene TRBV5-1, with TRBD1 identical over 8 bases. Trimming removed 8 bases from V and 6 bases from J; junction bases left unmatched: 13. Germline-derived CDR1 and CDR2 are SGHRS and YFSETQ. CDR3 length equals 15 residues.

This clonotype has just a few counts. The chain joins TRBV9 to TRBJ2-1; the D is unclear. Germline V gives CDR1 SGDLS, CDR2 YYNGEE. The CDR3 consists of 15 residues. The V gene lost 4 bases and the J gene lost 0 bases, with 11 bases spanning the gap. For the CDR3, the DNA is TGTGCCAGCAGCTATGACTGGAGCTCCTACAATGAGCAGTTCTTC. Its translation is CASSYDWSSYNEQFF.

This clonotype was counted at least ten times. The V and J genes are TRBV5-1 and TRBJ1-1; unclear D gene. Per germline, CDR1 SGHRS and CDR2 YFSETQ. The CDR3 covers 13 residues. The V end was cut by 0 bases, the J end by 1 base, with 4 bases between. CDR3 protein: CASSLGSNTEAFF. CDR3 nucleotide sequence: TGCGCCAGCAGCTTGGGGTCGAACACTGAAGCTTTCTTT.

This clonotype appeared a few times. This rearrangement joins TRBV3-1 to TRBJ1-3; maybe TRBD1 (6 bases). The germline CDR1 and CDR2 sequences are LGHDT and YNNKEL (reference sequence). Trimming removed 0 bases at V and 0 bases at J, with 9 bases between. The CDR3 spans 16 residues. This CDR3 reads CASSQEVDSSGNTIYF. CDR3 nucleotide sequence: TGTGCCAGCAGCCAAGAGGTGGACAGCTCTGGAAACACCATATATTTT.

This chain links TRBV12-3 or TRBV12-4 with TRBJ1-6; the D gene is possibly TRBD1 (6 bases). Between the trimmed V and J ends, which lost 6 bases and 0 bases, there was a span of 12 bases. This CDR3 is 16 amino acids long. The CDR3 sequence is CASRGAQSSYNSPLHF. The CDR3 DNA is TGTGCCAGCAGGGGGGCACAGAGCTCCTATAATTCACCCCTCCACTTT.

DNA for the CDR3: TGTGCCAGCAGTTACCGTCCGGGACAGCCCTATGGCTACACCTTC. It translates to CASSYRPGQPYGYTF. The chain employs TRBV6-5 and TRBJ1-2, with TRBD1 matching over 7 bases. After removal of 2 bases from V and 4 bases from J, the junction contained 7 bases not matched to a gene. The CDR3 extends over 15 amino acids. Germline V gives CDR1 MNHEY, CDR2 SVGAGI.

This clonotype occurred many times. The rearrangement uses TRBV12-3 or TRBV12-4 and TRBJ2-5, with D perhaps TRBD1 or TRBD2 (5 bases each). The CDR3 spans 14 residues. V lost 8 bases and J 0 bases, leaving 13 bases between the germline ends. The CDR3 sequence: CASAKRGNQETQYF. DNA of the CDR3: TGTGCCAGCGCTAAGAGGGGCAACCAAGAGACCCAGTACTTC.

This clonotype was detected ten times or more. The rearrangement joins TRBV5-1 to TRBJ1-2, with TRBD1 as a possible D gene (5 bases). Trimming removed 1 base from V and 8 bases from J, with 12 bases in between. The length of the CDR3 is 13 residues. The V gene's germline CDR1 is SGHRS and CDR2 YFSETQ. The CDR3 nucleotides are TGCGCCAGCAGCTTGACCCGGGACCTGGGCTACACCTTC. Protein sequence: CASSLTRDLGYTF.

This clonotype showed up just a few times. V gene TRBV14 combines with J gene TRBJ2-3; TRBD2 agrees at 13 bases. Trimming cost V 4 bases and J 4 bases; bases outside gene matches: 8. The CDR3 totals 17 residues. CDR1 is SGHDN, CDR2 FVKESK, per germline. For the CDR3, the DNA is TGTGCCAGCAGCCCGATACTAGCGGGGGGGATTGCAGATACGCAGTATTTT. This codes for CASSPILAGGIADTQYF.

J is TRBJ2-1 and V is TRBV5-1; D not resolved. CDR3 size: 16 residues. V lost 0 bases to trimming and J lost 0 bases, with 10 bases between them. Per the germline V gene, CDR1 is SGHRS and CDR2 is YFSETQ. The CDR3 sequence is CASSLAALSSYNEQFF. CDR3 nucleotide sequence: TGCGCCAGCAGCTTGGCCGCCCTGAGCTCCTACAATGAGCAGTTCTTC.

The chain uses TRBV18 and TRBJ2-3; unclear D gene. CDR3 length: 13 residues. Trimming took off 2 bases at V and 6 bases at J, with 9 bases between the two ends. Germline V gives CDR1 KGHSH, CDR2 LQKENI. The CDR3 region is CASSPSPGDTQYF. CDR3 nucleotides: TGTGCCAGCTCACCAAGTCCTGGCGATACGCAGTATTTT.

This rearrangement joins TRBV18 to TRBJ1-4; D is undetermined. This CDR3 region has 20 residues. Germline values: CDR1 KGHSH, CDR2 LQKENI. The ends were cut back, 3 bases at V and 0 bases at J, with 23 bases in the middle. As DNA, the CDR3 is TGTGCCAGCTCACCCCCGGGCCCTATGGAGAGACTGGCAACTAATGAAAAACTGTTTTTT. It yields the protein CASSPPGPMERLATNEKLFF.

The table lists this clonotype with many counts. The chain carries TRBV4-3 and TRBJ2-2; no reliable D call. Trimming stripped 0 bases from V and 3 bases from J, with 5 bases between. CDR1 is LGHNA and CDR2 is YSLEER in the germline V gene. This CDR3 comprises 14 residues. In nucleotides, the CDR3 is TGCGCCAGCAGCCAAGACACCTACACCGGGGAGCTGTTTTTT. Protein: CASSQDTYTGELFF.

In regard to this clonotype: This may be a read error, as it is one base from a much larger clone. The rearrangement links TRBV7-3 to TRBJ2-6; D tentatively reads TRBD1 or TRBD2 (5 bases each). This CDR3 region has 16 residues. Germline CDR1 is SGHTA and CDR2 is FQGTGA. CDR3 DNA sequence: TGTGCCAGCAGCACCCTACAGGACTCTGGGGTCAACGTCCTGACTTTC. Translating gives CASSTLQDSGVNVLTF. The variable domain in full, with the rest retrieved from reference TRBV7-3 and TRBJ2-6, is GAGVSQTPSNKVTEKGKYVELRCDPISGHTALYWYRQSLGQGPEFLIYFQGTGAADDSGLPNDRFFAVRPEGSVSTLKIQRTERGDSAVYLCASSTLQDSGVNVLTFGAGSRLTVL.

Many counts were recorded for this clonotype. J is TRBJ2-7 and V is TRBV6-5, with D unresolved. The CDR3 spans 15 residues. CDR1 and CDR2 (germline): MNHEY, SVGAGI. Trimming removed 6 bases at V and 4 bases at J, with 19 bases between. The CDR3: CASRSSGVFGYEQYV. CDR3 sequence (DNA): TGTGCCAGCAGGTCTAGTGGAGTGTTTGGGTACGAGCAGTACGTC.